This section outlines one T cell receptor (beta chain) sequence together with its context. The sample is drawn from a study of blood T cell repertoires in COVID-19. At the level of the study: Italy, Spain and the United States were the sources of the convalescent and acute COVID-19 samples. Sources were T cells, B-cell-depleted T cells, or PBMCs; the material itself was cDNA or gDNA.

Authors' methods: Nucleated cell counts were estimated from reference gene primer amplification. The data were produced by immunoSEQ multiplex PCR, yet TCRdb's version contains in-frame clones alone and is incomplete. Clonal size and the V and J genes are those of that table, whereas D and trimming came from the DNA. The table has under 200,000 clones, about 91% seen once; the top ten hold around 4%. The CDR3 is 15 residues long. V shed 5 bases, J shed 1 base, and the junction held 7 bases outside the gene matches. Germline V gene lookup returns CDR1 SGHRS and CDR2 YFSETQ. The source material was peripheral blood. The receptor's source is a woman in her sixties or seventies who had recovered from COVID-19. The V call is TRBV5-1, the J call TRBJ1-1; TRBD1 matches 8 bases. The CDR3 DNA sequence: TGCGCCAGCAGGACGACAGGGGAGAAGAACACTGAAGCTTTCTTT. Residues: CASRTTGEKNTEAFF.